This TCR beta chain emerged from a study of graft-versus-host responses after intestinal transplantation. Study-level findings and limits: Recipient marrow showed GvH clones, some seen first in ileum or blood. After transplant, early declines in HvG clones were associated with peak levels of circulating GvH clones. Subjects displaying graft-donor T cell macrochimerism possessed elevated graft-versus-host to host-versus-graft clonal ratios inside allografts.

As regards this clone: Its antigen is as yet unknown.

The authors processed graft tissue to release intraepithelial and lamina propria lymphocytes. CDR1 SGHRS and CDR2 YFSETQ come from the germline V gene. Trimming stripped 0 bases from V and 5 bases from J, with 11 bases between. This CDR3 has 15 amino acids. Sequenced by immunoSEQ multiplex PCR; TCRdb stores in-frame clones only, minus some. The sample contains thousands of clones, about 74% of which appear only once. The chain couples TRBV5-1 to TRBJ2-2; D might be TRBD1 (5 bases). The TCR was taken from a human patient who received an intestinal transplant, so some T cells may come from the graft donor. The input for sequencing was ileum tissue, taken roughly 74 weeks after intestinal transplant. CDR3: CASSLGVPGTGELFF. The CDR3 bases are TGCGCCAGCAGCTTGGGGGTCCCAGGGACCGGGGAGCTGTTTTTT.